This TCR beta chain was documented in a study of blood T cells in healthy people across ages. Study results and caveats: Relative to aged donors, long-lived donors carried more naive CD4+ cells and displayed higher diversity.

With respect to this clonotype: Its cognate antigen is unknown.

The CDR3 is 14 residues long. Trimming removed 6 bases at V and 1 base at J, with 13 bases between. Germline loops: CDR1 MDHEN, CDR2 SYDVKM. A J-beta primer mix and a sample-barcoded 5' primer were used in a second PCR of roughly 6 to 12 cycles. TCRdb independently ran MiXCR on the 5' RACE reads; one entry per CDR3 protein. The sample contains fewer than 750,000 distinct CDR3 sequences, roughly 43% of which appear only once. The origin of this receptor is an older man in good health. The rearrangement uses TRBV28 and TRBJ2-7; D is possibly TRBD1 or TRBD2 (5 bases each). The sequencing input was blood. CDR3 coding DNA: TGTGCCAGCAGGAATCACGGGGCATCCTACGAGCAGTACTTC. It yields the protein CASRNHGASYEQYF.